The 18 T cell receptor beta chains reported below all come from one sample, sequenced in a study of tumor-infiltrating lymphocytes in primary liver carcinoma. Priming with a constant-region primer yielded TCR beta cDNA from 400 to 500 ng total RNA. ARM-PCR, slightly modified, supplied the TCR beta libraries through three nested multiplex PCR rounds. The study ran its first two PCR rounds for roughly 10 cycles each, using TRBV1-TRBV30 forward primers and a C-beta reverse primer. TCRdb independently ran MiXCR on the multiplex PCR reads; one entry per CDR3 protein. The repertoire holds tens of thousands of distinct CDR3 sequences, just over 70% seen once, with about 56% in the top ten. Joint extraction of RNA and DNA used 20-30 mg of bulk tissue that was unsorted. The sample taken for sequencing was liver tumor tissue from sampling region 2. Documented subset: tumor region T2, inferior pole. These receptors were obtained from a man between 40 and 49 years old with primary liver carcinoma and hepatitis B virus infection.

The chain has TRBV5-4 and TRBJ1-1; D unresolved. The CDR3 contains 13 residues. Per the germline V gene, CDR1 is SGHNT and CDR2 is YYREEE (reference sequence). Trimming removed 8 bases at V and 1 base at J, with 12 bases between. The CDR3 here is CASSMIQNTEAFF. The CDR3, as DNA: TGTGCCAGTAGCATGATACAGAACACTGAAGCTTTCTTT.

Concerning this clonotype: Mismatch with germline at one junction end may stem from a read error. The chain has TRBV4-1 and TRBJ2-7; a weak D match, TRBD2 (6 bases). Germline V CDR1 and CDR2: MGHRA, YSYEKL. This CDR3 spans 16 amino acids. CDR3 sequence (DNA): TGCGCCAGCAGCCAATCCCTAGCGAAGCCACTTTACGAGCAGCATTTC. It encodes CASSQSLAKPLYEQHF.

Note on this clonotype: The junction does not match germline at one end; this may be a read error. The genes are TRBV11-2 and TRBJ2-2; possible D gene TRBD2, 5 bases. This CDR3 spans 17 amino acids. In germline, CDR1 is SGHAT, CDR2 FQNNGV. The CDR3 region is CASSLALGRTNTGELFF. CDR3 nucleotide sequence: TGTGCCAGCAGCTTAGCGTTAGGAAGGACGAACACCGGGGAGTTGTTTTTT.

For this clonotype: The CDR3 does not end in the conserved phenylalanine or tryptophan, so this is likely a read error. The rearrangement links TRBV11-2 to TRBJ1-6; TRBD1 agrees at 12 bases. The CDR3 spans 16 residues. From germline, CDR1 is SGHAT and CDR2 FQNNGV. Trimming removed 5 bases from V and 15 bases from J; junction bases left unmatched: 14. CDR3 region: CASSILSGQGALLLHS. Written as DNA, the CDR3 is TGTGCCAGCAGCATATTGTCGGGACAGGGGGCTTTACTCCTCCACTCT.

The sample holds a few counts of this clonotype. A much larger clonotype is one base distant, so this may be a read error. The chain carries TRBV29-1 and TRBJ1-1; no reliable D call. Trimming left V 4 bases short and J 0 bases short, with 15 bases between. Per germline, CDR1 SQVTM and CDR2 ANQGSEA. The CDR3 runs to 15 residues. CDR3 amino acids: CSVGCGWGMNTEAFF. CDR3 DNA sequence: TGCAGCGTTGGATGCGGGTGGGGTATGAACACTGAAGCTTTCTTT.

There are many counts of this clonotype. The chain couples TRBV5-1 to TRBJ2-1, with D maybe TRBD1 (5 bases). CDR3 length: 14 residues. The germline CDR1 and CDR2 sequences are SGHRS and YFSETQ. Trimming shortened V by 1 base and J by 2 bases, and 7 bases separated the two germline ends. The CDR3 nucleotides read TGCGCCAGCAGCTTGACAGGAACCTACAATGAGCAGTTCTTC. It codes for CASSLTGTYNEQFF.

About this clonotype: A read error may account for a junction end that differs from germline. For the CDR3, the DNA is TGTGCCAGTAGCTTTGCGGGATCGAAGACCGGGGAACTGTTTTTT. This sequence encodes CASSFAGSKTGELFF. The chain employs TRBV11-2 and TRBJ2-2, with D maybe TRBD2 (6 bases). Germline V gene data show CDR1 as SGHAT and CDR2 as FQNNGV. This CDR3 has 15 residues.

This clonotype was counted at least ten times. The genes are TRBV5-4 and TRBJ2-5; TRBD2 might be the D (5 bases). This CDR3 region has 13 residues. Trimming left V 1 base short and J 4 bases short, with 8 bases between. Germline loops: CDR1 SGHNT, CDR2 YYREEE (reference sequence). The CDR3 sequence: CASSLPGLETQYF. The DNA for the CDR3 is TGTGCCAGCAGCTTGCCGGGATTAGAGACCCAGTACTTC.

At least ten counts were recorded for this clonotype. The genes are TRBV15 and TRBJ2-1; no definite D call. Germline V CDR1 and CDR2: LNHNV, YYDKDF (reference sequence). There are 16 residues in the CDR3. Trimming left V 0 bases short and J 4 bases short, with 13 bases between. Here the CDR3 DNA reads TGTGCCACCAGCAGAGATCTCGGATTGGAGTACAATGAGCAGTTCTTC. It is translated as CATSRDLGLEYNEQFF.

The chain is built from TRBV6-1 and TRBJ1-5; tentative D call: TRBD1 (5 bases). The CDR3 totals 14 residues. Germline-derived CDR1 and CDR2 are MNHNS and SASEGT. CDR3 sequence reads: CVSSGAGHNQPQHF. The CDR3 coding sequence is TGTGTTAGCAGTGGGGCAGGCCACAATCAGCCCCAGCATTTT.

To note about this clonotype: One junction end disagrees with the germline gene, perhaps due to a read error. V usage is TRBV7-8 and J usage is TRBJ2-7; no firm D call. CDR3 length: 14 residues. Germline CDR1 reads SGHVS; CDR2 reads FQNEAQ. The CDR3 nucleotides read TGTGCCATCAGCTTAGTCCGACACCCCGGGGAGCAGTACTTC. Amino acids: CAISLVRHPGEQYF.

To note about this clonotype: The germline gene is not matched at one end of the junction; a read error may be the cause. The chain combines TRBV5-5 with TRBJ2-1; D possibly corresponds to TRBD2 (6 bases). CDR3 length: 17 residues. From germline, CDR1 is SGHKS and CDR2 YYEKEE (reference sequence). The CDR3 sequence is CASSSGLAVGYYNGQFF. The CDR3 DNA reads as TGTGCCAGCAGCTCGGGACTGGCCGTCGGTTACTACAATGGGCAGTTCTTC.

As to this clonotype: Sequence at one end of the junction differs from germline and may be a read error. The chain uses TRBV11-2 and TRBJ2-7; tentative D call: TRBD2 (6 bases). The CDR3 contains 16 residues. Germline CDR1 is SGHAT and CDR2 is FQNNGV. The CDR3 is CASGLRTNGVSYEQYF. The CDR3 coding sequence is TGTGCCAGCGGCTTGCGGACTAACGGGGTCTCCTACGAGCAGTACTTC.

This clonotype was seen repeatedly, ten times or more. The chain carries TRBV5-5 and TRBJ2-2, with D possibly called TRBD1 or TRBD2 (6 bases each). This CDR3 is built from 14 residues. The ends were cut back, 0 bases at V and 7 bases at J, with 10 bases in the middle. CDR1 and CDR2 from the germline V gene are SGHKS and YYEKEE (reference sequence). The CDR3 DNA reads TGTGCCAGCAGCTTGGGCGGAGGGGGCGGGGAGCTGTTTTTT. Residues: CASSLGGGGGELFF.

With respect to this clonotype: Since the CDR3 does not end with the conserved phenylalanine or tryptophan, this likely comes from a read error. V and J are TRBV12-3 or TRBV12-4 and TRBJ1-2; TRBD1 matches at 9 bases. The CDR3 runs 13 residues. CDR3 sequence (DNA): TGTGTCAGCAGCCGGACAGGGGACTATGGCTACACCTTA. Its protein product is CVSSRTGDYGYTL.

As for this clonotype: This may come from a read error, since a much larger clone is one base off. Because it lacks the conserved phenylalanine or tryptophan at the end, this CDR3 is likely a read error. V is TRBV6-1 and J is TRBJ2-5; a possible D gene is TRBD2 (5 bases). V gave up 8 bases and J gave up 0 bases, with 28 bases separating them. The CDR3 spans 19 residues. Looked up from germline, CDR1 is MNHNS and CDR2 is SASEGT. The CDR3 sequence: CASGFYRSHTWEYQETQYL. The CDR3 DNA reads as TGTGCCAGCGGCTTCTACCGGTCCCATACTTGGGAGTACCAAGAGACCCAGTACCTC.

By share of the sample, this clonotype is medium-sized (0.01 to 0.1%). V is TRBV4-2 and J is TRBJ1-6, with D maybe TRBD1 (5 bases). The CDR3 contains 15 residues. CDR1 LGHNA and CDR2 YNFKEQ come from the germline V gene. Trimming left V 0 bases short and J 9 bases short, with 12 bases between. The CDR3 spells CASSQDLEGTSPLHF. CDR3 sequence (DNA): TGTGCCAGCAGCCAAGACCTGGAGGGGACTTCACCCCTCCACTTT.

To note about this clonotype: The CDR3 carries no conserved terminal phenylalanine or tryptophan, so it likely arises from a read error. The DNA is omitted, as the CDR3 cannot be located on it reliably, and the CDR3 follows TCRdb's listing. J is TRBJ2-5 and V is TRBV11-2; the table gives TRBD2 as D, unverified against the DNA. The CDR3 is 16 residues long, ends included. Germline V CDR1 and CDR2: SGHAT, FQNNGV. CDR3 region: CTSSQTPGGGKETQYS.